This T cell receptor (beta chain) originates from a study of control samples from healthy donors and cancer patients. This clone was found once. Sequencing was performed with immunoSEQ multiplex PCR; in TCRdb, only in-frame clones are kept and a portion is missing. The sample holds roughly 120,000 clones; about 95% are singletons and the top ten take 3.6%. The CDR3 is 14 residues long. Germline CDR1 SGHDN, CDR2 FVKESK. Between the trimmed V and J ends, which lost 1 base and 6 bases, there was a span of 9 bases. The material sequenced was blood. The chain uses TRBV14 and TRBJ2-2; D ambiguous. This TCR derives from a young man in good health. Here the CDR3 reads CASSQVPGSGELFF. CDR3 coding DNA: TGTGCCAGCAGCCAAGTTCCCGGGTCCGGGGAGCTGTTTTTT.